These T cell receptor beta chains were read from a single sample in a study of Ad26.COV2.S vaccination and SARS-CoV-2 variants. Method: immunoSEQ multiplex PCR; TCRdb's copy keeps in-frame clones and lacks some. The sample shows 75,000 to 100,000 clones, approximately 77% of them seen only once. The sample here was peripheral blood, taken after recovery from COVID-19. These receptors were collected from a human donor who had recovered from COVID-19. Each CDR3 is given with its conserved first and last residue. D genes are given only for firm matches. Clone size, where shown, is once, few, many, or a class for clones that have expanded.

CDR3	DNA	D	size	V	J
CASSVAQRAQHYEQYF	TGTGCCAGCAGCGTAGCTCAGAGAGCTCAGCACTACGAGCAGTACTTC	-	-	TRBV9	TRBJ2-7
CASSLGSGFNVDYGYTF	TGCGCCAGCAGCTTGGGTTCAGGATTTAATGTTGACTATGGCTACACCTTC	-	-	TRBV5-1	TRBJ1-2
CASSQPRREQAYNEQFF	TGCGCCAGCAGTCAGCCCCGCCGGGAGCAAGCCTACAATGAGCAGTTCTTC	-	once	TRBV23-1	TRBJ2-1
CASSLHSGELFF	TGTGCCAGCAGTTTACATAGCGGGGAGCTGTTTTTT	-	-	TRBV12-3/TRBV12-4	TRBJ2-2
CASSPLDGAGRTGELFF	TGTGCCAGCTCACCACTGGATGGGGCAGGACGCACCGGGGAGCTGTTTTTT	-	-	TRBV18	TRBJ2-2
CASSMDYGYTF	TGTGCCAGCAGTATGGACTATGGCTACACCTTC	-	-	TRBV7-9	TRBJ1-2
CAGSSGHPAGGGYTF	TGTGCCGGCAGTTCGGGACATCCAGCGGGAGGTGGCTACACCTTC	-	-	TRBV6-6	TRBJ1-2
CATSYGRSFNEQFF	TGTGCCACCAGTTACGGGAGATCGTTCAATGAGCAGTTCTTC	-	-	TRBV24-1	TRBJ2-1
CASSIGSEQYF	TGTGCCAGCAGCATAGGTAGCGAGCAGTACTTC	-	-	TRBV7-2	TRBJ2-7
CASSLGFGLAGGTGELFF	TGTGCCAGCAGCTTGGGATTTGGACTAGCGGGGGGTACCGGGGAGCTGTTTTTT	TRBD2	-	TRBV5-6	TRBJ2-2
CASSQEPNEQFF	TGTGCCAGCAGCCAAGAGCCCAATGAGCAGTTCTTC	-	-	TRBV3-1/TRBV3-2	TRBJ2-1